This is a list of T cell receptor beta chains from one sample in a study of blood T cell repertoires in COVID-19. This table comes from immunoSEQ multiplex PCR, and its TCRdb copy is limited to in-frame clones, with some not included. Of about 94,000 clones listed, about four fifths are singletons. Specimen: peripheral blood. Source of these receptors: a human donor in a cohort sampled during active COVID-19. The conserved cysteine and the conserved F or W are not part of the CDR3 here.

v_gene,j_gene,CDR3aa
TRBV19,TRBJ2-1,ASTVGLAGTNEQF
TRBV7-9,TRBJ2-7,ASSLETAGEQY
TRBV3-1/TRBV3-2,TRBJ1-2,ASSLQGTLRNGYT
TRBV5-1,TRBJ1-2,ASSLGGQSWDGYT
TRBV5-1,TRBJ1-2,ASSWTGTGKRVDYGYT
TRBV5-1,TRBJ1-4,ASSNPGQGGEKLF
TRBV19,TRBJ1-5,ASSSGAGGERSQPQH
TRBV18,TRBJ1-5,ASSPDTLKEQPQH
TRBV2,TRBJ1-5,ASSDGENQPQH
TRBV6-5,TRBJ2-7,ASGKAGVGYEQY
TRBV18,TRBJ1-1,ASSPPAGDDTEAF
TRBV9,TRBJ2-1,ASSVGPLERWSSYNEQF
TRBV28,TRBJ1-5,ASSSGQGVITLPQH
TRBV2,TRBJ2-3,ASMISTGGADTQY